A single sample gave rise to the 20 T cell receptor beta chains below, sequenced in a study of blood T cells in healthy people across ages. Primed by a sample-barcoded 5' primer and a J-beta primer mix, a second PCR proceeded for about 7 to 11 cycles. One entry per CDR3 protein results from TCRdb running MiXCR on the 5' RACE reads. The sample has roughly 1.6 million distinct CDR3 sequences; about 35% are singletons. The sample comprised blood. The receptor set was obtained from a woman in her thirties in good health.

The chain couples TRBV7-3 to TRBJ2-4; TRBD2 matches 12 bases. TRBJ2-7 explains the end of the DNA better; the J call may be wrong. Germline CDR1 reads SGHTA; CDR2 reads FQGTGA. The CDR3 contains 15 residues. The CDR3 nucleotides are TGTGCCAGCAGCACGACTAGCGGGAGCCCCTACGAGCAGTACTTC. It encodes CASSTTSGSPYEQYF.

In its sample, this clonotype was seen a few times. The chain joins TRBV9 to TRBJ2-3, with TRBD2 matching 9 bases. This CDR3 has 17 amino acids. CDR1 SGDLS and CDR2 YYNGEE come from the germline V gene. V trimming: 0 bases; J trimming: 5 bases; junction bases outside the gene matches: 10. The CDR3 DNA is TGTGCCAGCAGCGTAGCTGACGGCGGGGGGGCCGGAGATACGCAGTATTTT. As protein: CASSVADGGGAGDTQYF.

This clonotype showed up just a few times. The chain joins TRBV7-9 to TRBJ2-1; D may be TRBD1 (5 bases). Germline V lookup: CDR1 SEHNR, CDR2 FQNEAQ (reference sequence). This CDR3 spans 14 amino acids. V was clipped by 3 bases and J by 4 bases, with 10 bases between them. The DNA for the CDR3 is TGTGCCAGCAGCTTTGCAGGGATTTACAATGAGCAGTTCTTC. The encoded protein is CASSFAGIYNEQFF.

The rearrangement links TRBV20-1 to TRBJ2-7; 10 nucleotides match TRBD1. V lost 2 bases and J lost 3; bases outside the gene matches: 4. The CDR3 runs 14 residues. Germline V lookup: CDR1 DFQATT, CDR2 SNEGSKA (reference sequence). CDR3 sequence (DNA): TGCAGTGCTAGACCGGGACAGGGGCTCTACGAGCAGTACTTC. Protein: CSARPGQGLYEQYF.

This clonotype was detected ten times or more. This sequence joins TRBV7-2 and TRBJ2-3, with D possibly being TRBD2 (6 bases). The CDR3 totals 13 residues. The V end lost 3 bases, the J end lost 6 bases, and 10 bases lay between the germline ends. The germline CDR1 and CDR2 sequences are SGHTA and FQGNSA. CDR3 nucleotide sequence: TGTGCCAGCAGCTTGGCCCGGGGGGATACGCAGTATTTT. This sequence encodes CASSLARGDTQYF. Combining the CDR3 with reference TRBV7-2 and TRBJ2-3 gives the whole variable domain GAGVSQSPSNKVTEKGKDVELRCDPISGHTALYWYRQSLGQGLEFLIYFQGNSAPDKSGLPSDRFSAERTGGSVSTLTIQRTQQEDSAVYLCASSLARGDTQYFGPGTRLTVL.

J is TRBJ2-1 and V is TRBV10-3, with 14 bases aligning to TRBD2. This CDR3 region has 13 residues. Losses at the gene ends were 8 bases for V and 6 bases for J; bases not matched to a gene: 0. Germline CDR1 reads ENHRY; CDR2 reads SYGVKD. As DNA, the CDR3 is TGTGCCATCGGGACTAGCGGGGGCAATGAGCAGTTCTTC. Its translation: CAIGTSGGNEQFF.

V is TRBV3-1 and J is TRBJ2-5, with D hard to call. Germline CDR1 and CDR2: LGHDT and YNNKEL (reference sequence). V dropped 0 bases and J dropped 13 bases, with 15 bases sitting between them. CDR3 size: 13 residues. CDR3 DNA: TGTGCCAGCAGCCAAGATCCCGGAACATCTCTGTACTTC. Its protein product is CASSQDPGTSLYF.

The V gene is TRBV20-1, the J gene TRBJ2-7; D uncertain. Germline CDR1 reads DFQATT; CDR2 reads SNEGSKA (reference sequence). The CDR3 totals 10 residues. V was shortened by 5 bases and J by 5 bases, with 7 bases between the two germline ends. The CDR3 DNA is TGCAGTGCTGAACAGAACGAGCAGTACTTC. Translated, it gives CSAEQNEQYF.

The chain employs TRBV3-1 and TRBJ1-1; D ambiguous. Germline V gene lookup returns CDR1 LGHDT and CDR2 YNNKEL (reference sequence). This CDR3 is 12 amino acids long. V lost 0 bases to trimming and J lost 7 bases, with 6 bases between them. As DNA, the CDR3 is TGTGCCAGCAGCCAAGATGTAGGTGAAGCTTTCTTT. Protein product: CASSQDVGEAFF.

This clonotype appeared a few times. The chain couples TRBV30 to TRBJ1-4, with unresolved D. Germline V gene data show CDR1 as GTSNPN and CDR2 as SVGIG (reference sequence). Trimming removed 8 bases at V and 7 bases at J, with 14 bases between. The CDR3 spans 12 residues. For the CDR3, the DNA is TGTGCCCGGTCGGTGCGGGGTGAAAAACTGTTTTTT. Protein sequence: CARSVRGEKLFF. Looking up the rest from reference TRBV30 and TRBJ1-4 gives the full variable domain: SQTIHQWPATLVQPVGSPLSLECTVEGTSNPNLYWYRQAAGRGLQLLFYSVGIGQISSEVPQNLSASRPQDRQFILSSKKLLLSDSGFYLCARSVRGEKLFFGSGTQLSVL.

This clonotype appeared a few times. The J gene is TRBJ2-7, the V gene TRBV2; TRBD2 aligns across 11 bases. V dropped 8 bases and J dropped 0; count of bases not matched to a gene: 12. The CDR3 is 17 residues long. CDR1 and CDR2 from the germline V gene are SNHLY and FYNNEI. The CDR3 sequence is CASEEGPSGGISYEQYF. In nucleotides, the CDR3 is TGTGCCAGCGAAGAAGGGCCTAGCGGGGGGATCTCCTACGAGCAGTACTTC.

This clonotype was observed a handful of times. This rearrangement joins TRBV20-1 to TRBJ2-1, with D hard to call. The CDR3 sequence is 14 residues long. The V end lost 0 bases, the J end lost 3 bases, and 9 bases lay between the germline ends. The germline V gene encodes CDR1 DFQATT and CDR2 SNEGSKA (reference sequence). The CDR3 DNA sequence: TGCAGTGCTAGAGAAATCGGGTTCTACAATGAGCAGTTCTTC. Residues: CSAREIGFYNEQFF.

This clonotype came up a few times. The chain links TRBV3-1 to TRBJ2-7; a weak D match, TRBD1 (5 bases). V dropped 4 bases and J dropped 7 bases, with 14 bases sitting between them. This CDR3 has 13 residues. CDR1 is LGHDT, CDR2 YNNKEL, per germline (reference sequence). CDR3 protein: CASSLGQVREQYF. The CDR3 bases are TGTGCCAGCAGCCTGGGGCAGGTAAGGGAGCAGTACTTC.

This clonotype was counted many times. V gene TRBV7-2 combines with J gene TRBJ2-3; D is perhaps TRBD1 (5 bases). Trimming took 4 bases from V and 1 from J, leaving 9 bases between them. The CDR3 runs 14 residues. CDR1 is SGHTA, CDR2 FQGNSA, per germline. The DNA for the CDR3 is TGTGCCAGCAGCTCATCAGGGCGCACAGATACGCAGTATTTT. Translating it yields CASSSSGRTDTQYF.

In this sample, this clonotype turned up many times. The chain is built from TRBV10-3 and TRBJ2-7; a possible D gene is TRBD1 (5 bases). Trimming cost V 10 bases and J 2 bases, with 18 bases left between them. Germline loops: CDR1 ENHRY, CDR2 SYGVKD. The CDR3 totals 14 residues. CDR3 residues: CATGRGSRAYEQYF. CDR3 nucleotide sequence: TGTGCCACAGGGCGAGGCAGTAGAGCCTACGAGCAGTACTTC.

This clonotype was counted only a few times. The chain joins TRBV10-2 to TRBJ2-5, with TRBD1 matching 7 bases. This CDR3 is built from 14 residues. Germline loops: CDR1 WSHSY, CDR2 SAAADI. Trimming removed 3 bases from V and 2 bases from J; junction bases left unmatched: 3. The CDR3, as DNA: TGCGCCAGCAGTGAAAGGGGGCGTCAAGAGACCCAGTACTTC. Translation gives CASSERGRQETQYF.

The rearrangement uses TRBV3-1 and TRBJ2-7, with TRBD1 matching over 12 bases. From germline, CDR1 is LGHDT and CDR2 YNNKEL (reference sequence). V lost 4 bases to trimming and J lost 2 bases; unmatched junction nucleotides: 9. There are 17 residues in the CDR3. This chain's CDR3 is CASSREWDRGRPYEQYF. The CDR3 DNA follows: TGTGCCAGCAGCCGAGAATGGGACAGGGGGCGCCCCTACGAGCAGTACTTC.

This chain links TRBV7-6 with TRBJ2-3; 7 nucleotides agree with TRBD2. CDR3 length equals 15 residues. Germline lookup yields CDR1 SGHVS and CDR2 FNYEAQ. V lost 2 bases, J lost 4 bases, and 6 bases stayed unmatched. DNA for the CDR3: TGTGCCAGCAGCTTATCGGCGGGAGTTGCAGATACGCAGTATTTT. Translating it yields CASSLSAGVADTQYF.

This clonotype was seen a few times. This rearrangement joins TRBV5-1 to TRBJ2-1, with TRBD1 matching over 8 bases. The V gene's germline CDR1 is SGHRS and CDR2 YFSETQ. The V gene end was trimmed by 4 bases and the J gene end by 8 bases; junction bases not matched to a gene: 8. The length of the CDR3 is 14 residues. CDR3: CASSSGQGQYEQFF. CDR3 DNA sequence: TGCGCCAGCAGCAGCGGACAGGGTCAGTATGAGCAGTTCTTC.

The chain recombines TRBV7-9 with TRBJ2-5; 15 bases fit TRBD2. The CDR3 covers 17 residues. J was trimmed by 3 bases and V by 4 bases; bases with no gene match: 6. Germline CDR1 is SEHNR and CDR2 is FQNEAQ (reference sequence). CDR3 nucleotides: TGTGCCAGCAGCTCCCGGACTAGCGGGAGGGACAAAGAGACCCAGTACTTC. It is translated as CASSSRTSGRDKETQYF.